The 31 T cell receptor beta chains listed next were all sequenced from one sample in a study of monozygotic twins with cystic fibrosis. TCRdb's table, derived via immunoSEQ multiplex PCR, lists solely in-frame clones and lacks some. The sample lists roughly 25,000 clones, approximately 96% occurring once. Sequencing used blood. These receptors originate from a girl aged 2-10 years with cystic fibrosis.

J is TRBJ1-4 and V is TRBV28; a possible D gene is TRBD1 (6 bases). Germline V CDR1 and CDR2: MDHEN, SYDVKM. Trimming took off 5 bases at V and 7 bases at J, with 17 bases between the two ends. This CDR3 is 15 amino acids long. The CDR3 loop is CASSTTGFNSEKLFF. CDR3 coding DNA: TGTGCCAGCAGTACTACAGGGTTCAATAGTGAAAAACTGTTTTTT.

This clone was seen just once. The chain links TRBV9 to TRBJ2-2, with D unresolved. Germline assignment: CDR1 SGDLS and CDR2 YYNGEE. Trimming removed 0 bases from V and 5 bases from J, with 5 bases in between. CDR3 length: 13 amino acids. CDR3: CASSVGGTGELFF. The CDR3 DNA is TGTGCCAGCAGCGTAGGAGGTACCGGGGAGCTGTTTTTT.

The chain joins TRBV5-1 to TRBJ2-2; D possibly corresponds to TRBD2 (6 bases). This CDR3 is built from 16 residues. Germline assignment: CDR1 SGHRS and CDR2 YFSETQ. V was shortened by 7 bases and J by 1 base, with 17 bases between the two germline ends. For the CDR3, the DNA is TGCGCCAGCTCCTCCCCTTTGGGAGGGAACACCGGGGAGCTGTTTTTT. Its protein product is CASSSPLGGNTGELFF.

The J gene is TRBJ1-1, the V gene TRBV5-1; D call uncertain. The CDR3 has 16 amino acids. The V end lost 0 bases, the J end lost 0 bases, and 12 bases lay between the germline ends. Germline assignment: CDR1 SGHRS and CDR2 YFSETQ. For the CDR3, the DNA is TGCGCCAGCAGCTTGGGATTTGACCAGATGAACACTGAAGCTTTCTTT. The encoded protein is CASSLGFDQMNTEAFF.

This chain joins TRBV6-5 and TRBJ2-7; TRBD2 might be the D (6 bases). The V and J ends lost 2 bases and 5 bases respectively, with 13 bases between them. The CDR3 contains 14 residues. In germline, CDR1 is MNHEY, CDR2 SVGAGI. CDR3 in amino acids: CASSYGTPGDEQYF. CDR3 DNA: TGTGCCAGCAGTTACGGGACTCCGGGAGACGAGCAGTACTTC.

This chain joins TRBV5-1 and TRBJ1-3; perhaps TRBD1 as D (5 bases). Germline V gives CDR1 SGHRS, CDR2 YFSETQ. CDR3 size: 16 residues. V shed 0 bases and J shed 2 bases, with 12 bases lying between them. The CDR3 spells CASSLGTLGAGNTIYF. The CDR3 DNA sequence: TGCGCCAGCAGCTTGGGGACTCTAGGGGCTGGAAACACCATATATTTT.

This chain uses TRBV6-1 with TRBJ1-2, with D perhaps TRBD1 (5 bases). This CDR3 contains 13 residues. Between the trimmed V and J ends, which lost 6 bases and 2 bases, there was a span of 10 bases. Germline CDR1 reads MNHNS; CDR2 reads SASEGT. The CDR3 nucleotides read TGTGCCAGCAGCCGGGACGCCAACTATGGCTACACCTTC. This encodes CASSRDANYGYTF.

The V gene is TRBV7-2, the J gene TRBJ1-5; TRBD1 aligns across 7 bases. Per the germline V gene, CDR1 is SGHTA and CDR2 is FQGNSA. The junction had 11 bases not matched to a gene; V was cut back by 0 bases and J by 6 bases. This CDR3 region has 17 residues. CDR3 in amino acids: CASSLAGTGDGGQPQHF. CDR3 nucleotide sequence: TGTGCCAGCAGCTTAGCCGGTACAGGGGACGGGGGTCAGCCCCAGCATTTT.

The chain combines TRBV9 with TRBJ2-2; D possibly uses TRBD1 or TRBD2 (6 bases each). The ends were cut back, 4 bases at V and 7 bases at J, with 20 bases in the middle. The CDR3 consists of 16 residues. CDR1 and CDR2 (germline): SGDLS, YYNGEE. CDR3 amino acids: CASSRRGRPESGELFF. The CDR3 DNA reads as TGTGCCAGCAGCCGACGGGGGCGGCCCGAGAGCGGGGAGCTGTTTTTT.

The V call is TRBV28, the J call TRBJ1-4; D remains unclear. Trimming stripped 6 bases from V and 7 bases from J, with 9 bases between. This CDR3 has 12 residues. The V gene's germline CDR1 is MDHEN and CDR2 SYDVKM. The CDR3 here is CASSPDGEKLFF. DNA of the CDR3: TGTGCCAGCAGCCCAGACGGTGAAAAACTGTTTTTT. Full variable domain (remainder filled in from reference TRBV28 and TRBJ1-4): DVKVTQSSRYLVKRTGEKVFLECVQDMDHENMFWYRQDPGLGLRLIYFSYDVKMKEKGDIPEGYSVSREKKERFSLILESASTNQTSMYLCASSPDGEKLFFGSGTQLSVL.

The chain uses TRBV9 and TRBJ2-2, with 9 bases aligning to TRBD1. The CDR3 contains 17 residues. The V segment lost 0 bases and the J segment 3 bases; nucleotides outside the gene matches: 6. Germline V lookup: CDR1 SGDLS, CDR2 YYNGEE. The CDR3 sequence is CASSVGPTGGHTGELFF. CDR3 nucleotide sequence: TGTGCCAGCAGCGTAGGCCCGACAGGGGGGCACACCGGGGAGCTGTTTTTT.

This chain links TRBV5-8 with TRBJ2-7, with D tentatively TRBD2 (5 bases). Deletions cut 4 bases from V and 4 bases from J, with 9 bases between. The CDR3 runs to 12 residues. Germline values: CDR1 SGHTS, CDR2 YDEGEE. CDR3 region: CASSRRTYEQYF. CDR3 sequence (DNA): TGTGCCAGCAGCCGCCGGACTTACGAGCAGTACTTC.

This clone was recorded once. V is TRBV19 and J is TRBJ2-7, with D possibly TRBD1 on 5 matching bases. V was clipped by 0 bases and J by 2 bases, with 5 bases between them. The CDR3 has 13 amino acids. In germline, CDR1 is LNHDA, CDR2 SQIVND (reference sequence). As DNA, the CDR3 is TGTGCCAGTAGTATAGAGGGGCCCTACGAGCAGTACTTC. Translated: CASSIEGPYEQYF.

V usage is TRBV30 and J usage is TRBJ1-2, with D hard to call. V gave up 0 bases and J gave up 5 bases, with 7 bases separating them. The CDR3 has 12 amino acids. Germline CDR1 GTSNPN, CDR2 SVGIG (reference sequence). CDR3 region: CAWSVGQYGYTF. The CDR3, as DNA: TGTGCCTGGAGTGTTGGGCAATATGGCTACACCTTC.

The rearrangement uses TRBV10-3 and TRBJ2-3, with TRBD1 matching 7 bases. The CDR3 has 14 residues. Looked up from germline, CDR1 is ENHRY and CDR2 is SYGVKD. V shed 2 bases, J shed 6 bases, and the junction held 5 bases outside the gene matches. The CDR3 DNA follows: TGTGCCATCAGTGAGGGACAGGATGCGGATACGCAGTATTTT. Its protein is CAISEGQDADTQYF.

The J gene is TRBJ2-7, the V gene TRBV6-4, with a weak D call TRBD2 (6 bases). CDR1 is MRHNA and CDR2 is SNTAGT in the germline V gene. V dropped 11 bases and J dropped 0 bases, with 23 bases sitting between them. This CDR3 comprises 16 residues. The CDR3 DNA sequence: TGTGCCCGTAGTCAGTGGACGGGACTTGCCTCCTACGAGCAGTACTTC. Translating it yields CARSQWTGLASYEQYF.

The chain recombines TRBV7-6 with TRBJ1-2; D unresolved. The germline V and J ends were trimmed by 5 bases and 6 bases, with 16 bases remaining between them. The germline CDR1 and CDR2 sequences are SGHVS and FNYEAQ. The CDR3 spans 14 residues. The CDR3 region has the DNA TGTGCCAGCAGCCCCGGCGGAGGGAAGGATGGCTACACCTTC. Translating it yields CASSPGGGKDGYTF.

The J gene is TRBJ1-2, the V gene TRBV18, with D perhaps TRBD1 (5 bases). Germline assignment: CDR1 KGHSH and CDR2 LQKENI. The CDR3 extends over 16 amino acids. Trimming stripped 0 bases from V and 3 bases from J, with 14 bases between. The DNA of the CDR3 is TGTGCCAGCTCACCACCGGGGCTTGACAACGACTATGGCTACACCTTC. It translates to CASSPPGLDNDYGYTF.

J is TRBJ2-1 and V is TRBV27; TRBD2 matches at 12 bases. The germline gives CDR1 MNHEY, CDR2 SMNVEV (reference sequence). This CDR3 has 15 residues. The junction had 4 bases not matched to a gene; V was cut back by 4 bases and J by 6 bases. CDR3 sequence reads: CASSYGLAGINEQFF. In nucleotides, the CDR3 is TGTGCCAGCAGTTACGGACTAGCGGGAATCAATGAGCAGTTCTTC.

The chain has TRBV4-2 and TRBJ2-2, with a possible D match to TRBD2 (6 bases). The V and J ends lost 4 bases and 1 base respectively, with 10 bases between them. This CDR3 has 15 amino acids. CDR1 LGHNA and CDR2 YNFKEQ come from the germline V gene. The DNA of the CDR3 is TGTGCCAGCAGCCCCCTGGGAGGGAACACCGGGGAGCTGTTTTTT. This codes for CASSPLGGNTGELFF.

This rearrangement joins TRBV7-7 to TRBJ2-7, with D possibly TRBD2 on 6 matching bases. This CDR3 has 15 amino acids. In germline, CDR1 is SSHAT, CDR2 FNYEAQ (reference sequence). Trimming took 1 base from V and 0 from J, leaving 10 bases between them. For the CDR3, the DNA is TGTGCCAGCAGCTTAGGTATGGGACTCTCCTACGAGCAGTACTTC. Its translation is CASSLGMGLSYEQYF.

This chain joins TRBV19 and TRBJ1-5; 8 bases fit TRBD1. V gave up 7 bases and J gave up 0 bases; unmatched junction bases: 5. Germline V lookup: CDR1 LNHDA, CDR2 SQIVND (reference sequence). This CDR3 has 15 residues. CDR3 loop: CASTTDRGSNQPQHF. In DNA form, the CDR3 reads TGTGCCAGTACCACCGACAGGGGTAGCAATCAGCCCCAGCATTTT.

The rearrangement links TRBV7-3 to TRBJ2-1; perhaps TRBD2 as D (6 bases). The CDR3 consists of 12 residues. Trimming pared 2 bases from V and 12 bases from J, leaving 11 bases between. From germline, CDR1 is SGHTA and CDR2 FQGTGA. In DNA, the CDR3 is TGTGCCAGCAGCTTAGGCGGGACCGGGCAGTTCTTC. Translated, it gives CASSLGGTGQFF.

The gene calls are TRBV7-9 and TRBJ1-4; 7 nucleotides agree with TRBD1. This CDR3 is built from 12 residues. J lost 5 bases, V lost 11 bases, and 5 bases had no gene match. The germline V gene encodes CDR1 SEHNR and CDR2 FQNEAQ (reference sequence). The CDR3 DNA reads as TGTGCCTGCGGGACAGACAATGAAAAACTGTTTTTT. As protein: CACGTDNEKLFF.

The count of this clone is one. The chain recombines TRBV7-2 with TRBJ2-7; 10 bases fit TRBD1. J lost 0 bases, V lost 5 bases, and 4 bases had no gene match. Germline assignment: CDR1 SGHTA and CDR2 FQGNSA. The CDR3 totals 15 residues. CDR3 in amino acids: CASSLRQGASYEQYF. In DNA form, the CDR3 reads TGTGCCAGCAGCCTAAGACAGGGGGCCTCCTACGAGCAGTACTTC.

The chain joins TRBV19 to TRBJ1-5, with D tentatively TRBD1 (6 bases). Trimming took 5 bases from V and 7 from J, leaving 12 bases between them. The germline V gene has CDR1 LNHDA and CDR2 SQIVND (reference sequence). This CDR3 spans 13 amino acids. The CDR3 region is CASSGGAKQPQHF. The CDR3 DNA sequence: TGTGCCAGTAGTGGGGGGGCAAAGCAGCCCCAGCATTTT.

The chain uses TRBV27 and TRBJ2-1; tentatively, D is TRBD2 (5 bases). Germline-derived CDR1 and CDR2 are MNHEY and SMNVEV (reference sequence). The CDR3 covers 13 residues. The germline V and J ends were trimmed by 5 bases and 9 bases, with 14 bases remaining between them. CDR3 protein: CASSDSAGGEQFF. The DNA of the CDR3 is TGTGCCAGCAGTGATTCCGCGGGCGGTGAGCAGTTCTTC.

This clone has only a few counts. The V call is TRBV7-8, the J call TRBJ2-2; TRBD1 matches at 7 bases. V trimming: 5 bases; J trimming: 3 bases; junction bases outside the gene matches: 3. This CDR3 is built from 14 residues. Germline assignment: CDR1 SGHVS and CDR2 FQNEAQ. The CDR3 nucleotides are TGTGCCAGCAGCCTGACAGGGTACACCGGGGAGCTGTTTTTT. This gives the protein CASSLTGYTGELFF.

The chain uses TRBV7-8 and TRBJ1-1; D unresolved. The germline V gene has CDR1 SGHVS and CDR2 FQNEAQ. Trimming removed 3 bases at V and 2 bases at J, with 4 bases between. There are 12 residues in the CDR3. CDR3 in amino acids: CASSFLNTEAFF. The CDR3 coding sequence is TGTGCCAGCAGCTTCCTAAACACTGAAGCTTTCTTT.

This chain links TRBV7-2 with TRBJ2-3, with 8 bases matching TRBD1. Per germline, CDR1 SGHTA and CDR2 FQGNSA. The CDR3 spans 15 residues. The junction had 4 bases not matched to a gene; V was cut back by 3 bases and J by 2 bases. CDR3 DNA: TGTGCCAGCAGCTTGACAGGGGCCAACACAGATACGCAGTATTTT. Translating it yields CASSLTGANTDTQYF. The whole variable domain, filled in from reference TRBV7-2 and TRBJ2-3, reads GAGVSQSPSNKVTEKGKDVELRCDPISGHTALYWYRQSLGQGLEFLIYFQGNSAPDKSGLPSDRFSAERTGGSVSTLTIQRTQQEDSAVYLCASSLTGANTDTQYFGPGTRLTVL.

The chain joins TRBV28 to TRBJ1-5, with a weak D call TRBD1 (5 bases). This CDR3 has 14 residues. Trimming stripped 0 bases from V and 5 bases from J, with 8 bases between. Germline values: CDR1 MDHEN, CDR2 SYDVKM. The CDR3 reads CASSLWGGDQPQHF. The CDR3 nucleotides read TGTGCCAGCAGTTTATGGGGGGGGGATCAGCCCCAGCATTTT. Full variable domain (rest looked up from reference TRBV28 and TRBJ1-5): DVKVTQSSRYLVKRTGEKVFLECVQDMDHENMFWYRQDPGLGLRLIYFSYDVKMKEKGDIPEGYSVSREKKERFSLILESASTNQTSMYLCASSLWGGDQPQHFGDGTRLSIL.